This T cell receptor beta chain stems from a study of blood T cell repertoires in COVID-19. Seattle-derived patients entered the study during active infection and were followed longitudinally. Deletions cut 2 bases from V and 6 bases from J, with 13 bases between. The germline V gene encodes CDR1 MNHNS and CDR2 SASEGT. The CDR3 length is 15 residues. Per the original methods: Estimates of nucleated cell counts were drawn from the amplification of reference gene primers. Produced via immunoSEQ multiplex PCR; TCRdb's table is partial and in-frame only. The DNA was the basis for D and trimming; V, J and clone size are from that table. Among about 480,000 clones listed, 88% were seen once.

This TCR came from a woman in her 50s with COVID-19, enrolled during active disease. V and J are TRBV6-1 and TRBJ1-4; a weak D match, TRBD1 (5 bases). The sample comprised peripheral blood. CDR3 nucleotides: TGTGCCAGCAGTGAATGGGGGGTCGGGGATGAAAAACTGTTTTTT. Protein product: CASSEWGVGDEKLFF.